This record looks at one T cell receptor beta chain sequence and its context. Its target is unknown. The CDR3 is made up of 14 amino acids. Germline-derived CDR1 and CDR2 are MNHEY and SVGAGI. V lost 4 bases and J lost 8, with 17 bases in between. TCRdb's table, derived via immunoSEQ multiplex PCR, lists solely in-frame clones and lacks some. The table records 65,000 to 75,000 clones, roughly 90% of them present only once. These data originate in a study of OX40 agonist ivuxolimab in advanced cancers. Looking at the study overall: Among those enrolled, mean age was 60 years (range 23 to 79) and over 70% were male.

Study-wide results and limits: Fewer expanded clones were found on average in CD4+ than in CD8+ T cells.

The sequence came from an adult with an advanced solid tumor such as melanoma, head and neck, liver or kidney cancer. The source material was CD4+ or CD8+ T cells sorted from blood, sampled in a trial of the OX40 agonist ivuxolimab. The rearrangement links TRBV6-5 to TRBJ1-1; D is unresolved. The CDR3 DNA reads as TGTGCCAGCAGTTCCCGGGGTTGGGGATCGGAAGCTTTCTTT. Its translation is CASSSRGWGSEAFF.